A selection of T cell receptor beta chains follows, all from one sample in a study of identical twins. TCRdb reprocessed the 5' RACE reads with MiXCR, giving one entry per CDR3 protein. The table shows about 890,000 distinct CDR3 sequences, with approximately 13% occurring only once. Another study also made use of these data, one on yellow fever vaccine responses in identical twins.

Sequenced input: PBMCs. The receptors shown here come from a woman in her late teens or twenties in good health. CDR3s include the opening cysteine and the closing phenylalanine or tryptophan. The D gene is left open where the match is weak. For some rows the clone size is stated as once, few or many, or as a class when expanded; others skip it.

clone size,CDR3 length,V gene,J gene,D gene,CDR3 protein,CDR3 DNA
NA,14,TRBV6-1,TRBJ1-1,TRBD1,CASSTGLLLTEAFF,TGTGCCAGTTCGACAGGGCTTTTGTTGACTGAAGCTTTCTTT
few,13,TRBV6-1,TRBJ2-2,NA,CASSRGLGGELFF,TGTGCCAGCAGTAGGGGACTTGGCGGGGAGCTGTTTTTT
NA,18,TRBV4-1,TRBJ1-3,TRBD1,CASSLGWVQGERKNTIYF,TGCGCCAGCAGCCTCGGATGGGTACAGGGGGAAAGGAAAAACACCATATATTTT
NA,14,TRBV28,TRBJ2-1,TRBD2,CASSSAGGRNEQFF,TGTGCCAGCAGTTCAGCGGGAGGGCGGAATGAGCAGTTCTTC
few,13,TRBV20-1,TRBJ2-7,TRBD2,CSARGLASGEQYF,TGCAGTGCTAGGGGACTAGCGTCGGGCGAGCAGTACTTC
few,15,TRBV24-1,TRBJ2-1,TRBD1,CATSGRDRGIYEQFF,TGTGCCACCAGTGGCCGGGACAGGGGAATCTATGAGCAGTTCTTC
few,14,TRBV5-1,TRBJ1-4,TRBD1,CASGTGSTNEKLFF,TGCGCCAGCGGGACAGGGTCGACGAATGAAAAACTGTTTTTT
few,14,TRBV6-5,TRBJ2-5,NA,CASSYGGHPETQYF,TGTGCCAGCAGTTACGGGGGACACCCAGAGACCCAGTACTTC
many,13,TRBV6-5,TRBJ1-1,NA,CASSYSRVTEAFF,TGTGCCAGCAGTTACTCGAGGGTCACTGAAGCTTTCTTT
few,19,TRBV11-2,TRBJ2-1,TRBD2,CASSLRGASGRWLDNEQFF,TGTGCCAGCAGCTTACGGGGGGCTAGCGGGAGGTGGTTGGACAATGAGCAGTTCTTC
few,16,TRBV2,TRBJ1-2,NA,CASSLTIRGAYYGYTF,TGTGCCAGCAGCCTAACCATCCGGGGGGCTTACTATGGCTACACCTTC
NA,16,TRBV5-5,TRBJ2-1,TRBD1,CASSDRGDSPYNEQFF,TGTGCCAGCAGCGACAGGGGCGACAGCCCCTACAATGAGCAGTTCTTC
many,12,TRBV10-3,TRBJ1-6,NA,CAIKSGTSPLHF,TGTGCCATCAAGTCGGGGACTTCACCCCTCCACTTT
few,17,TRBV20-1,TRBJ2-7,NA,CSARDDRGHLVLSEQYF,TGCAGTGCTAGAGATGACCGGGGCCACCTCGTTCTTTCCGAGCAGTACTTC
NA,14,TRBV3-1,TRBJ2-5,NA,CASSPARHQETQYF,TGTGCCAGCAGCCCCGCCAGGCACCAAGAGACCCAGTACTTC
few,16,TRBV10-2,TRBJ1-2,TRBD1,CASSGQGAVARYGYTF,TGCGCCAGCTCGGGACAGGGGGCGGTAGCTAGGTATGGCTACACCTTC
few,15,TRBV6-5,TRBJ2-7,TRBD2,CASSYASGTPYEQYF,TGTGCCAGCAGTTACGCTAGCGGAACCCCCTACGAGCAGTACTTC